These 3 T cell receptor beta chains originate from one sample sequenced in a study of T cell responses to AZD1222 COVID-19 vaccine. Sequencing was performed with immunoSEQ multiplex PCR; in TCRdb, only in-frame clones are kept and a portion is missing. The table has 240,000 or so clones, approximately 93% seen once. The material sequenced was peripheral blood, taken on day 0 of AZD1222 vaccination. The source of these receptors is an adult in good health.

This chain connects TRBV4-3 to TRBJ2-7; 7 bases are a match to TRBD2. Germline CDR1 is LGHNA and CDR2 is YSLEER. The CDR3 has 15 residues. Trimming removed 4 bases from V and 0 bases from J; junction bases left unmatched: 6. CDR3 bases: TGCGCCAGCAGCCGGGAGGCTAGCGGCTCCTACGAGCAGTACTTC. It specifies CASSREASGSYEQYF.

This rearrangement joins TRBV19 to TRBJ1-5; TRBD1 agrees at 11 bases. The V gene's germline CDR1 is LNHDA and CDR2 SQIVND (reference sequence). The CDR3 is made up of 15 amino acids. Trimming removed 6 bases from V and 2 bases from J; junction bases left unmatched: 3. The CDR3 reads CASRDRGRGNQPQHF. CDR3 bases: TGTGCCAGTAGGGACAGGGGGCGAGGCAATCAGCCCCAGCATTTT.

The chain links TRBV9 to TRBJ2-3; D is undetermined. CDR3 length: 15 amino acids. Trimming shortened V by 0 bases and J by 0 bases, and 8 bases separated the two germline ends. CDR1 is SGDLS, CDR2 YYNGEE, per germline. This CDR3 reads CASSVDQQSTDTQYF. The CDR3, as DNA: TGTGCCAGCAGCGTAGACCAGCAAAGCACAGATACGCAGTATTTT.